Below, 7 T cell receptor beta chains from the same sample are listed, as sequenced in a study of blood T cells in healthy people across ages. Using a J-beta primer mix together with a sample-barcoded 5' primer, a second PCR was run for roughly 7 to 12 cycles. MiXCR, run by TCRdb on the 5' RACE reads, gives a single entry per CDR3 protein. This sample has 600,000 or so distinct CDR3 sequences, with roughly 31% found just once. The specimen sequenced was blood. The receptor source for this set is a woman older than 75 in good health.

To note about this clonotype: Relative to the germline gene, one junction end is altered; a read error may explain this. V and J are TRBV7-7 and TRBJ2-3; TRBD2 aligns across 10 bases. The CDR3 covers 16 residues. Germline V gene sequence: CDR1 SSHAT, CDR2 FNYEAQ (reference sequence). The CDR3 region is CASSSRPSGRSDTQYF. The CDR3 DNA reads TGTGCTAGCAGCTCCCGCCCTAGCGGGAGATCAGATACGCAGTATTTT.

The chain links TRBV28 to TRBJ1-2, with D unclear. Germline CDR1 MDHEN, CDR2 SYDVKM. This CDR3 contains 12 residues. Trimming removed 4 bases at V and 9 bases at J, with 12 bases between. The CDR3 loop is CASSSPGSSYTF. CDR3 nucleotides: TGTGCCAGCAGTTCCCCGGGGTCAAGCTACACCTTC.

This clonotype was picked up a small number of times. The chain is built from TRBV28 and TRBJ2-5, with TRBD1 matching 8 bases. The length of the CDR3 is 12 residues. V shed 10 bases, J shed 3 bases, and the junction held 4 bases outside the gene matches. In germline, CDR1 is MDHEN, CDR2 SYDVKM. CDR3 residues: CAIMTGEETQYF. DNA of the CDR3: TGTGCCATCATGACAGGGGAAGAGACCCAGTACTTC.

This clonotype was picked up many times. The chain combines TRBV30 with TRBJ1-2; 7 bases match TRBD1. The germline gives CDR1 GTSNPN, CDR2 SVGIG (reference sequence). The CDR3 runs 11 residues. Trimming cost V 5 bases and J 7 bases; bases outside gene matches: 4. CDR3 residues: CAWHRDSGYTF. The DNA for the CDR3 is TGTGCCTGGCATCGGGACAGTGGCTACACCTTC. Full variable domain (remainder filled in from reference TRBV30 and TRBJ1-2): SQTIHQWPATLVQPVGSPLSLECTVEGTSNPNLYWYRQAAGRGLQLLFYSVGIGQISSEVPQNLSASRPQDRQFILSSKKLLLSDSGFYLCAWHRDSGYTFGSGTRLTVV.

This clonotype was picked up many times. This rearrangement joins TRBV6-1 to TRBJ1-5; tentative D call: TRBD1 (6 bases). V lost 6 bases and J lost 0, with 9 bases in between. Germline assignment: CDR1 MNHNS and CDR2 SASEGT. This CDR3 comprises 14 residues. This CDR3 is CASRQGNSNQPQHF. The CDR3 DNA is TGTGCCAGCAGGCAGGGGAATAGCAATCAGCCCCAGCATTTT.

This chain connects TRBV5-6 to TRBJ2-2; D not certain. The CDR3 contains 14 residues. V shed 6 bases and J shed 7 bases, with 16 bases lying between them. Per the germline V gene, CDR1 is SGHDT and CDR2 is YYEEEE. The CDR3 loop reads CASISPGSYGELFF. DNA for the CDR3: TGTGCCAGCATCTCCCCAGGATCTTACGGGGAGCTGTTTTTT.

At least ten counts were recorded for this clonotype. The genes are TRBV12-3 or TRBV12-4 and TRBJ2-1, with no clear D. This CDR3 is 10 amino acids long. The V end lost 8 bases, the J end lost 9 bases, and 8 bases lay between the germline ends. The CDR3 nucleotides are TGTGCCAGCGATAGTCCTGAGCAGTTCTTC. Its translation: CASDSPEQFF.